The entry below describes one TCR beta chain. The sample holds a few counts of this clonotype. This clone's antigen is unknown. The record has no base qualities; no much larger clone is one base away. A case-control design nested within a healthcare worker cohort in London, UK, was used, with weekly nasopharyngeal swab PCR tests and blood sampling performed. Between 23 and 31 March 2020, the week of the UK lockdown, healthcare workers were enrolled and then followed up weekly for as long as 16 weeks. The data belong to a study of early T cells in non-severe SARS-CoV-2 infection (dated by TCRdb to about 2021). For the study in its entirety: Bulk RNA from unsorted whole blood was used for TCR sequencing, so alpha and beta chains could not be paired. General conclusions and limits of the study: VDJdb matching was skewed toward anti-spike CD8 responses, so virus-specific expansions were likely underestimated and private and CD4 specificities were missed.

At the junction V is shortened by 7 bases and J by 4 bases, with 19 bases in between. Looking up the germline V gene yields CDR1 SQVTM and CDR2 ANQGSEA. From its cysteine to its phenylalanine, the CDR3 spans 14 amino acids. Kept here is only the CDR3 DNA, which spans 42 bases and is read in frame from base 1. Library method: 5' RACE. TCRdb shows the sequencer as NextSeq 500. In the TCR library protocol, unique molecular identifiers were attached to individual cDNA molecules to correct for PCR bias and sequencing error. Both TCR alpha and beta chains were sequenced, and tight co-correlation was observed between alpha and beta sequence abundances in each sample. As for the original processing: Decombinator V4 was used to perform V gene, J gene and CDR3 annotation of TCR sequences. TCRs were defined as expanded if a significant change between any two time points was detected under a Poisson model with p below 0.0001. TCR abundances were normalised to the total number of TCRs sequenced in each sample and reported as counts per million. MAIT TCRs were defined by TRAV1-2 paired with TRAJ12, TRAJ20 or TRAJ33, and iNKT TCRs by TRAV10 paired with TRAJ18. VDJdb, accessed 1 November 2021, was searched for CMV, EBV and SARS-CoV-2 annotated TCRs, with TCRs annotated for multiple antigens excluded. TCRdb reworked the public reads: Q25 trimming with fastp, MiXCR clone assembly, productive beta chains retained. Under each unique CDR3 protein, matching rows form one entry showing the most common genes and DNA. What appears here as the V and J calls and clone size reflects TCRdb's work, not the paper's. Counted in this sample were around 81,000 distinct CDR3 sequences; 14% of them appeared once. Clones ranked in the top ten supply approximately 9.9% of the sample.

In this chain, TRBV29-1 is recombined with TRBJ2-5, with TRBD1 tentatively as D gene (6 bases match). The sequencing sample was made of whole blood. The sequence came from an adult who was a healthcare worker with PCR-confirmed SARS-CoV-2 infection or an uninfected control (not recorded which). The CDR3 amino acid sequence is: CSAGARLQRETQYF. In nucleotide form, the sequence is TGCAGCGCAGGGGCTAGACTTCAGCGAGAGACCCAGTACTTC.